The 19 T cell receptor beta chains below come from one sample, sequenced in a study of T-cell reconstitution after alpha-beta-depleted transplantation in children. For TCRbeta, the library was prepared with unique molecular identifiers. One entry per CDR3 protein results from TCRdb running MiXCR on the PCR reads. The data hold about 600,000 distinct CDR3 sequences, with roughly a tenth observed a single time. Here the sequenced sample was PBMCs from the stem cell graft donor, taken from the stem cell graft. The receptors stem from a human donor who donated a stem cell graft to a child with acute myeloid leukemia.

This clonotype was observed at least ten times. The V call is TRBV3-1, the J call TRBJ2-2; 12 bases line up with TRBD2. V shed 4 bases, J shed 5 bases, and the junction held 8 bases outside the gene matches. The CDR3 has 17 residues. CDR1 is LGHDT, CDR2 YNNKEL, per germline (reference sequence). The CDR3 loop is CASSPTTSGRRTGELFF. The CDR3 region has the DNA TGTGCCAGCAGCCCAACGACTAGCGGGAGACGAACCGGGGAGCTGTTTTTT.

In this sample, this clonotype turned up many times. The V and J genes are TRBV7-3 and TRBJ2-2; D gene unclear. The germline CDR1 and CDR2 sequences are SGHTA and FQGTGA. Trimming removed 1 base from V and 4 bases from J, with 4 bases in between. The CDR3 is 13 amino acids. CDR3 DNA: TGTGCCAGCAGCTTAAGGGTCACCGGGGAGCTGTTTTTT. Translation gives CASSLRVTGELFF.

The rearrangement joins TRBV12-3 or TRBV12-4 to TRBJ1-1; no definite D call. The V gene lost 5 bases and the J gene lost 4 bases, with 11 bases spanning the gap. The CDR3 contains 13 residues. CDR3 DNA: TGTGCCAGCAGTAACCGCCCGGGCACTGAAGCTTTCTTT. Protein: CASSNRPGTEAFF.

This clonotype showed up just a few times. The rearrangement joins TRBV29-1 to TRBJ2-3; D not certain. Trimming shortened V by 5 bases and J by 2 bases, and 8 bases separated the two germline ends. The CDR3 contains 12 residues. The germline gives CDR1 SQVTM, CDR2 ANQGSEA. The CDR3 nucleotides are TGCAGCGTTCGAGCTTTCACAGATACGCAGTATTTT. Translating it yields CSVRAFTDTQYF.

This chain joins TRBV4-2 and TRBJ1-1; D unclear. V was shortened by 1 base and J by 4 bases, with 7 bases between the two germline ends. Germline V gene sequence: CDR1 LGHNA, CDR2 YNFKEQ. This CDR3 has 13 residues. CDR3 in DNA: TGTGCCAGCAGCCAAGGGAGTGGCACTGAAGCTTTCTTT. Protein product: CASSQGSGTEAFF.

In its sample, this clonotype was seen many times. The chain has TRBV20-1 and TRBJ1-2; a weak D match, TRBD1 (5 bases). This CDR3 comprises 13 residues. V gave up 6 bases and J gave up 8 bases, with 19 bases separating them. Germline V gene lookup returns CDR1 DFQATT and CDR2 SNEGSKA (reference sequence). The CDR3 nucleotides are TGCAGTGCGCCACCCTCAGGGTTGTGGGGCTACACCTTC. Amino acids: CSAPPSGLWGYTF.

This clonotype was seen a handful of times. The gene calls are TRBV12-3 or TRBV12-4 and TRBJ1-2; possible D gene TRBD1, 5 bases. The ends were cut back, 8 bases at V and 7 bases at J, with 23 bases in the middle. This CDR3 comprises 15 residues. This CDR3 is CASASGGAGRGGYTF. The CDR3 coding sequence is TGTGCCAGCGCCTCCGGTGGAGCAGGGAGGGGTGGCTACACCTTC.

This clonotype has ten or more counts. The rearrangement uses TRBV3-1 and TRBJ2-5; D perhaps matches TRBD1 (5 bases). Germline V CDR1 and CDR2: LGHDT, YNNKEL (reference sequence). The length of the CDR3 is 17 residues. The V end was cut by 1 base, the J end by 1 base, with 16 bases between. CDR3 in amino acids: CASSQGGLVGPQETQYF. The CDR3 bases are TGTGCCAGCAGCCAAGGGGGCCTCGTTGGCCCCCAAGAGACCCAGTACTTC.

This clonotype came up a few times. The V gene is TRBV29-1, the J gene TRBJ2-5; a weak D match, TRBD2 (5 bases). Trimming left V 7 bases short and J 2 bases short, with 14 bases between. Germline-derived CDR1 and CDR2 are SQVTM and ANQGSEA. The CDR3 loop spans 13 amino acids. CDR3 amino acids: CSGRDKAQETQYF. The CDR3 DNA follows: TGCAGCGGCCGGGATAAAGCGCAAGAGACCCAGTACTTC.

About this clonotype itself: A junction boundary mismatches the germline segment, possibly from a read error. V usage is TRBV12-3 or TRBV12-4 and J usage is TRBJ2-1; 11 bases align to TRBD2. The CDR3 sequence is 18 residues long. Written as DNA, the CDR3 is TGTGCCCGCAGTTTAGCGCTTGGGGCACTAGCGGGAGAAAATGAGCAGTTCTTC. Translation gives CARSLALGALAGENEQFF.

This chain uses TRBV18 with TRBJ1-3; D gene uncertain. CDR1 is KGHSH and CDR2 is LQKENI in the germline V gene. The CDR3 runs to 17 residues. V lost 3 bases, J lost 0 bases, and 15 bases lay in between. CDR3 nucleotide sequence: TGTGCCAGCTCACCCAAATCCGGCGGACTCTCTGGAAACACCATATATTTT. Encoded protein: CASSPKSGGLSGNTIYF.

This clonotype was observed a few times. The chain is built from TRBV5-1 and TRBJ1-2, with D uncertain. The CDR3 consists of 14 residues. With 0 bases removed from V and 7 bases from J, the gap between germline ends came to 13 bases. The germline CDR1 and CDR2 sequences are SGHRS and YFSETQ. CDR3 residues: CASSLAPGYSGYTF. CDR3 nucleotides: TGCGCCAGCAGCTTGGCACCGGGGTATAGTGGCTACACCTTC.

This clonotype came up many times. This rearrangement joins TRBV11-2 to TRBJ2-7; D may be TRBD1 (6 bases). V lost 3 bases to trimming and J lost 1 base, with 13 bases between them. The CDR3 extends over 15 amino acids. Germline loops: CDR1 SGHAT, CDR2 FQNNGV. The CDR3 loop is CASSFTGLGSYEQYF. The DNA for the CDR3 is TGTGCCAGCAGCTTCACAGGGCTAGGTTCCTACGAGCAGTACTTC.

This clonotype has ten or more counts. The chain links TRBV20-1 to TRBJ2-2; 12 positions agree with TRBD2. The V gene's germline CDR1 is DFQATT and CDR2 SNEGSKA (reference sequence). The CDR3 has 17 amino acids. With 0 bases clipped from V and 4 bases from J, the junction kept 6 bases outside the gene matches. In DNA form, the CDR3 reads TGCAGTGCTAGAGATCTTGCGGGACTAGCGGGCACCGGGGAGCTGTTTTTT. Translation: CSARDLAGLAGTGELFF.

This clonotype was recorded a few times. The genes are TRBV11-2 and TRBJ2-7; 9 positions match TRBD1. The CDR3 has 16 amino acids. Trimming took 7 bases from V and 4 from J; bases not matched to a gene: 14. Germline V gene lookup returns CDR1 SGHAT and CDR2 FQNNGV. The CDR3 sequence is CASTLILGTGMYEQYF. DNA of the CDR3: TGTGCCAGCACCCTAATCCTAGGGACAGGGATGTACGAGCAGTACTTC.

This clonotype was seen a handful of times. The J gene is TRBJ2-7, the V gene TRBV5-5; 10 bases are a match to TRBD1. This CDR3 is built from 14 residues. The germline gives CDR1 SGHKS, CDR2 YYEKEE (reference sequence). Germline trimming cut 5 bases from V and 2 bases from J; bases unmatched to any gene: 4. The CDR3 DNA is TGTGCCAGCAGGTCCGGGACAGGGGCCTACGAGCAGTACTTC. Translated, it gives CASRSGTGAYEQYF.

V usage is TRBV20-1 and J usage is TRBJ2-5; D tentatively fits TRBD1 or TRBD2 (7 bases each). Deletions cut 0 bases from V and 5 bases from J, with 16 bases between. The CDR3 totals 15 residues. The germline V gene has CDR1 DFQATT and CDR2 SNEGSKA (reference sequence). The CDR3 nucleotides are TGCAGTGCTAGAGATAATACAGGGGAGGGGGAGACCCAGTACTTC. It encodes CSARDNTGEGETQYF.

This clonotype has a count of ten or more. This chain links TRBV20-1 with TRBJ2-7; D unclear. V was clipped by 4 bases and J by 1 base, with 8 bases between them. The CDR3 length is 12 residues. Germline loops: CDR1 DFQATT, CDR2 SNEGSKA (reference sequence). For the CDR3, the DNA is TGCAGTGCTAAGGAAGATTCCTACGAGCAGTACTTC. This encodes CSAKEDSYEQYF.

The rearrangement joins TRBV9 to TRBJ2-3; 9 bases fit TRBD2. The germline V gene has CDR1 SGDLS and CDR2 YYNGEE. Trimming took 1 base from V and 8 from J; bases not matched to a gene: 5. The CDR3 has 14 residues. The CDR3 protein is CASSVSGLATTQYF. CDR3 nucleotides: TGTGCCAGCAGCGTATCGGGACTAGCTACTACGCAGTATTTT.